This T cell receptor (beta chain) comes out of a study of cytomegalovirus exposure and HLA in healthy donors. PCR employed 60 Vbeta and 13 Jbeta primers. Sequencing was performed with immunoSEQ multiplex PCR; in TCRdb, only in-frame clones are kept and a portion is missing. This table has 150,000 to 200,000 clones, about 85% appearing once. In this sample, this clone turned up a few times. Its matching antigen is unknown. Germline CDR1 MNHEY, CDR2 SVGAGI. The CDR3 runs 15 residues. V dropped 4 bases and J dropped 2 bases, with 14 bases sitting between them. General study points: Being productive about 87% or about 30% of the time was typical of most TCR beta V segments in an earlier analysis. Upon later analysis, HLA-associated TCR beta chains proved more clonally expanded than other, equally common chains.

Sequencing input: PBMCs. The clonotype was recovered from a woman between 45 and 60 years old in good health and CMV-seropositive. The gene calls are TRBV6-5 and TRBJ1-2; D may be TRBD1 (6 bases). For the CDR3, the DNA is TGTGCCAGCAGTTTACAGGGCCCTGGGAACTATGGCTACACCTTC. It codes for CASSLQGPGNYGYTF.